This T cell receptor beta chain emerged from a study of blood T cell repertoires in COVID-19. TCRdb keeps only in-frame clones here, not all; method: immunoSEQ multiplex PCR. This table has some 350,000 clones, approximately 84% appearing once. The source material was PBMCs or T cells enriched from blood (not recorded which). The receptor was derived from a woman in her twenties or thirties who had recovered from COVID-19.

The CDR3 region is CASTNRTGIGANVLTF. CDR3 sequence (DNA): TGTGCCAGCACCAATCGTACAGGGATTGGGGCCAACGTCCTGACTTTC. The chain is built from TRBV21-1 and TRBJ2-6; TRBD1 was called by the table and not checked on the DNA. TRBV21-1 is assigned pseudogene status. The CDR3 runs to 16 residues.